This record covers a single TCR beta chain. No antigen is known for it. The junction shows a germline mismatch at one end, possibly a read error. TCRB libraries were built from RNA via three nested multiplex PCR rounds using a modified ARM-PCR protocol with multiple V-beta primers and a C-beta primer. Starting from approximately 0.51 ug of total RNA, TCRB-specific cDNA was synthesized using ProtoScript II Reverse Transcriptase and a C-beta primer. No unique molecular identifiers were described for the TCRB libraries. In the third PCR, barcodes and adapters were added over about 23 cycles with Deep VentR (exo-) polymerase, and the 250-500 bp bands were then gel purified. An Illumina HiSeq 2500 was used to sequence the TCRB libraries with 250 bp paired-end reads. The published analysis was carried out like this. Reads were cleaned with Trimmomatic, merged with FLASH, assigned V, D and J segments with MiGEC, and analyzed with VDJtools. Repertoire diversity was measured using the Shannon-Wiener diversity index, which was calculated with VDJtools. In TCRdb, the public reads were trimmed at Q25 with fastp and aligned with MiXCR, with productive beta chains retained. Every distinct CDR3 protein forms one entry, paired with its most common genes and DNA. The V and J calls and clone size are TCRdb's, not the authors'. Counted in this sample were roughly 9,600 distinct CDR3 sequences; 67% of them appeared once. The top ten hold around 55% of the sample.

From the cysteine through the phenylalanine, the CDR3 covers 14 amino acids. Just the 42-base CDR3 DNA is kept, in frame starting at base 1. Looking up the germline V gene yields CDR1 SGHRS and CDR2 YFSETQ. This sample was taken from a study of tumor-infiltrating lymphocytes in glioblastoma multiforme (dated 2017 in TCRdb). About the full investigation: To find out whether intratumoral genomic heterogeneity fosters TIL diversity, the study jointly investigated somatic mutations, TIL diversity and immune response activity. On the study overall, not on this receptor specifically: The authors noted that sorting T cells into functional subsets, which was not done in the study, would be a future improvement. RNA-based TCR sequencing may distort clone frequencies because T cells carry unequal numbers of TCR transcripts. Generalizability was limited because only one glioblastoma patient was included in the TCR and somatic mutation analysis.

For each of the roughly 11 tumor samples, the AllPrep DNA/RNA mini kit was used to purify genomic DNA and total RNA simultaneously. Every RNA sample had an OD 260/280 ratio above 1.9 and an RNA integrity number above 6.5. The chain couples TRBV5-1 to TRBJ1-1, and the D gene may be TRBD1, 5 bases matching. This receptor was taken from a male donor with glioblastoma. The sequenced sample was brain tumor tissue. The encoded CDR3 is CASGLGGSSTEAFF. The nucleotide sequence is TGCGCCAGCGGCTTGGGGGGGAGTAGCACTGAAGCTTTCTTT. Joined to the reference TRBV5-1 and TRBJ1-1 proteins, this CDR3 gives the full variable domain: KAGVTQTPRYLIKTRGQQVTLSCSPISGHRSVSWYQQTPGQGLQFLFEYFSETQRNKGNFPGRFSGRQFSNSRSEMNVSTLELGDSALYLCASGLGGSSTEAFFGQGTRLTVV.